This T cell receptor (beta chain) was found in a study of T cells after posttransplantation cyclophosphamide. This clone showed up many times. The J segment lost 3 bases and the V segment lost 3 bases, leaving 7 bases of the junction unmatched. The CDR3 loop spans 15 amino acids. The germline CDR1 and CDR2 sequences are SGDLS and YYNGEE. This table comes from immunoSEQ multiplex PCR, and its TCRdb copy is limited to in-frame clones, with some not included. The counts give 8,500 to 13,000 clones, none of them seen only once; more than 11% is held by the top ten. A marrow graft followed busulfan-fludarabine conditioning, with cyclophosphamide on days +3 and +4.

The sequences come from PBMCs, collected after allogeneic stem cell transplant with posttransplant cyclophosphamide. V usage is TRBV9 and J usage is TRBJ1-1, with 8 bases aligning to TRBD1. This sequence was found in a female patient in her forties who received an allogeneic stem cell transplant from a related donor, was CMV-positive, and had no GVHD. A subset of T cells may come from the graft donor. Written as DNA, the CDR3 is TGTGCCAGCAGCGAGCTTCAGGGGGCAGACACTGAAGCTTTCTTT. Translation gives CASSELQGADTEAFF. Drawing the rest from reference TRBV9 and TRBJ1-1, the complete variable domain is DSGVTQTPKHLITATGQRVTLRCSPRSGDLSVYWYQQSLDQGLQFLIQYYNGEERAKGNILERFSAQQFPDLHSELNLSSLELGDSALYFCASSELQGADTEAFFGQGTRLTVV.